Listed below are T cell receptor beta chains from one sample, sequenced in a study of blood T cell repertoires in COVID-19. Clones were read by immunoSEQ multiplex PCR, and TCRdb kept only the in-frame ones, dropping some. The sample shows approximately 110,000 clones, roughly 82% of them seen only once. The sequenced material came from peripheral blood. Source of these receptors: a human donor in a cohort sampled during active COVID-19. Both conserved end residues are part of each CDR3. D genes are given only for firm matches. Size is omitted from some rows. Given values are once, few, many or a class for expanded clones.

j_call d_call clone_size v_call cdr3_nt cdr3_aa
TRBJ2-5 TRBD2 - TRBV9 TGTGCCAGCAGCGTAGCTCTCGGGTCGCTAGCGGGAGAGACCCAGTACTTC CASSVALGSLAGETQYF
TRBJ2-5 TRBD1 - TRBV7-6 TGTGCCAGCAGCTTAGGGCCAGGGGGCGAGCTGGAGACCCAGTACTTC CASSLGPGGELETQYF
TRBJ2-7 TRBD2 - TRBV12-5 TGTGCTAGTGGTGGATCATTAGCGGGAGGGGCCTACGAGCAGTACTTC CASGGSLAGGAYEQYF
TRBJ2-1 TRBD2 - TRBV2 TGTGCCAGCGGGGGGACTAGCGCGCAGTTCTTC CASGGTSAQFF
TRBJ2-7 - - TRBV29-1 TGCAGCGTTGAAGATACAGGCCGCGGTGCGGATGAGCAGTACTTC CSVEDTGRGADEQYF
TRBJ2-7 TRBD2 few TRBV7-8 TGTGCCAGCAGCTTAGTCACATCCAGCGGGACGTACGAGCAGTACTTC CASSLVTSSGTYEQYF
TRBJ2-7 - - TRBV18 TGTGCCAGCTCACCGGCCAGGGGAGTCGTCGACGAGCAGTACTTC CASSPARGVVDEQYF
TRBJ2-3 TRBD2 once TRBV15 TGTGCCACCAGCATGCGTAGCGGGGGCACAGATACGCAGTATTTT CATSMRSGGTDTQYF
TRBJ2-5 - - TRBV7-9 TGTGCCAGCAGCTTTCCCTGGGGCGCTGGGCAAGAGACCCAGTACTTC CASSFPWGAGQETQYF
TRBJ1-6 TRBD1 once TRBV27 TGTGCCAGCAGTCCACATCGGGGGGGACAGTCGGTGTCCTATAATTCACCCCTCCACTTT CASSPHRGGQSVSYNSPLHF
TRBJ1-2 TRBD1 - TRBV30 TGTGCCTGGAGTCCCGGGACAGGGAACTATGGCTACACCTTC CAWSPGTGNYGYTF
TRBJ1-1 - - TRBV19 TGTGCCAGTAGTTGGGACACCTACGGGTTGGCTGAAGCTTTCTTT CASSWDTYGLAEAFF
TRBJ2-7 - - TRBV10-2 TGCGCCAGCAGTGAAACCAGCGCCTACGAGCAGTACTTC CASSETSAYEQYF
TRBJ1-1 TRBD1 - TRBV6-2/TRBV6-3 TGTGCCAGCAGTGCAGGGGGCACTGAAGCTTTCTTT CASSAGGTEAFF
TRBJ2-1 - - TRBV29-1 TGCAGCGTTGATTCGGGCGTAGCGGAAGCCTACAATGAGCAGTTCTTC CSVDSGVAEAYNEQFF
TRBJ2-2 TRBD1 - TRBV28 TGTGCCAGCAGTTCCTTCCCCGACAGGGGGCTAAACACCGGGGAGCTGTTTTTT CASSSFPDRGLNTGELFF
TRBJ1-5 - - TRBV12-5 TGTGCTAGTGGTTTCTCGGGGAGGGAGCCCCAGCATTTT CASGFSGREPQHF
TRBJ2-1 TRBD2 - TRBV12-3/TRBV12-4 TGTGCCAGCAGAACGGGACTAGCAGGGGAGCAGTTCTTC CASRTGLAGEQFF
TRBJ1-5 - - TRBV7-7 TGTGCCAGCAGCGTACACGAGCAGAGCAATCGGGTGAGCAATCAGCCCCAGCATTTT CASSVHEQSNRVSNQPQHF
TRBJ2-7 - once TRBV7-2 TGTGCCAGCAGCTTAGACACCTACGAGCAGTACTTC CASSLDTYEQYF
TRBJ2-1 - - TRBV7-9 TGTGCCAGCACCCAGAGCAATGAGGGCGACGAGCAGTTCTTC CASTQSNEGDEQFF
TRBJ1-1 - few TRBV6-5 TGTGCCAGCAGTCACAGGGCAGTGAACACTGAAGCTTTCTTT CASSHRAVNTEAFF
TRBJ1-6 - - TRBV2 TGTGCCGGCGAGCGGGGAAATTCACCCCTCCACTTT CAGERGNSPLHF